This TCR beta chain was documented in a study of CD8 T cells in ankylosing spondylitis. Regarding the study as a whole: Matched ankylosing spondylitis synovial fluid reportedly showed significant enrichment of disease-linked clones. Characteristic, it appeared, of ankylosing spondylitis blood was a TCR beta motif of seven or eight highly homologous variants.

As the method for making TCR beta libraries, quantitative 5'-RACE with molecular barcodes was used. From the 5' RACE reads, TCRdb called clonotypes with MiXCR, one entry per CDR3 protein. The table includes 700,000 to 1,000,000 distinct CDR3 sequences, 12% detected once. Turning to this clonotype: Its specificity is unknown.

V lost 0 bases, J lost 3 bases, and 3 bases lay in between. This CDR3 has 13 residues. Germline V gene lookup returns CDR1 SGHTA and CDR2 FQGNSA. This TCR came from a male donor with ankylosing spondylitis. The rearrangement joins TRBV7-2 to TRBJ2-1; D is unclear. Sequenced material: blood, either unsorted or a sorted T cell fraction (not recorded which). The CDR3 reads CASSLAYYNEQFF. DNA for the CDR3: TGTGCCAGCAGCTTAGCCTACTACAATGAGCAGTTCTTC.